This T cell receptor beta chain was sequenced for a study of CD8+CD57+ T cells in acquired aplastic anemia. Study as a whole: Sorted CD4+ and CD8+ cells gave an average of about 3 ug of DNA.

This clonotype was seen just once. Antigen specificity is unknown. The CDR3 is 17 residues long. The V and J ends lost 5 bases and 7 bases respectively, with 24 bases between them. The germline V gene has CDR1 WNHNN and CDR2 SYGVQD (reference sequence). Genomic DNA provided the template from which TCR beta VDJ and CDR3 profiles were obtained. In TCRdb, the reads were re-called with MiXCR into one record per CDR3 protein. The sample yields a few hundred thousand distinct CDR3 sequences, around 72% seen once. Points from the study as a whole: In CD8+ cells, Simpson's diversity showed no significant difference between patients and controls. Fewer than 35 shared CD8+ CDR3s appeared highly expressed within patients' immunodominant clones.

The sequence came from a human donor in good health, serving as a control. The genes are TRBV10-1 and TRBJ2-1; D may correspond to TRBD1 or TRBD2 (5 bases each). Sequencing was done on a sample of sorted CD4+, CD8+, or CD8+CD57+ T cells (not recorded which) from PBMCs. For the CDR3, the DNA is TGCGCCAGCAGTACGACAGTGACTAACAGTCCCCCTAATGAGCAGTTCTTC. Protein sequence: CASSTTVTNSPPNEQFF.